This TCR beta chain came from a study of blood T cell repertoires in COVID-19. About the study: Donors in the United States, Italy and Spain gave samples during acute or convalescent COVID-19. PBMCs, B-cell-depleted T cells, or T cells provided the cDNA or gDNA that made up the material.

As processed by the authors: Reference gene primer amplification gave estimated nucleated cell counts. The method was immunoSEQ multiplex PCR; TCRdb's version includes in-frame clones alone and lacks a portion of them. The DNA gave D and trimming, while V, J and clone size come from that table. The repertoire holds about 69,000 clones, with 75% to 90% as singletons. CDR3 length equals 14 residues. Germline V gene sequence: CDR1 LGHDT, CDR2 YNNKEL (reference sequence). V was clipped by 4 bases and J by 4 bases; unmatched bases: 3. The chain is built from TRBV3-1 (or the pseudogene TRBV3-2) and TRBJ1-2, with 10 bases aligning to TRBD1. Specimen: peripheral blood. The TCR sequence derives from a human donor in a cohort sampled during active COVID-19. CDR3 coding DNA: TGTGCCAGCAGCCCCCGGACAGGGGGCTATGGCTACACCTTC. This translates into CASSPRTGGYGYTF.